The clone carrying this T cell receptor delta chain showed up just a few times. The data derive from a study of gamma delta lymphoproliferative disorders and STAT genes. TCRdb applied CATT to the multiplex PCR reads for clone calling. The sample consists of over a thousand delta-chain clones, about 1.3% of them appearing once. CDR1 and CDR2 (germline): GEAIGNYY, EKD. The CDR3 loop spans 17 amino acids. V shed 3 bases, J shed 0 bases, and the junction held 12 bases outside the gene matches. Genomic DNA from isolated PBMCs served as the sequencing template. The sequence came from a human donor in good health. Sequencing was performed on blood. The J gene is TRDJ1, the V gene TRDV2; 7 positions match TRDD3. This chain's CDR3 is CACDPVSGGSYTDKLIF. The CDR3, as DNA: TGTGCCTGTGACCCCGTTTCGGGGGGATCTTACACCGATAAACTCATCTTT.